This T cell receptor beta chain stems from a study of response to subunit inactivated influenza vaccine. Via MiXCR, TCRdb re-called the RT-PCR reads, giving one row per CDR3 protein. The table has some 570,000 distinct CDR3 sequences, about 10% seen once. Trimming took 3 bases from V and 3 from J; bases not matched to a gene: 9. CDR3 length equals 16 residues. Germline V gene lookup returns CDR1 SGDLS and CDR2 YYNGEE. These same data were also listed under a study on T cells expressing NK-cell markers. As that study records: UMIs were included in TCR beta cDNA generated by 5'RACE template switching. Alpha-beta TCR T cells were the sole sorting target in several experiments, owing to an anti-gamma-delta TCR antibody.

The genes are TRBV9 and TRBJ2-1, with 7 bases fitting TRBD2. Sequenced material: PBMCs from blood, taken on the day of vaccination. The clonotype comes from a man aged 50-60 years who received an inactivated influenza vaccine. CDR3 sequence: CASSAPSERDYNEQFF. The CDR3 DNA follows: TGTGCCAGCAGCGCCCCTTCGGAGCGGGACTACAATGAGCAGTTCTTC.